A selection of T cell receptor beta chains follows, all from one sample in a study of regulatory dendritic cells for organ transplantation. Using immunoSEQ multiplex PCR, the repertoire was profiled, and TCRdb retains in-frame clones only, with some absent. The top ten clones hold 3.7% of a sample with fewer than 8,500 clones, about 70% of them seen once. Their specific antigens are unknown. Sample: memory CD4+ T cells from blood cultured with dendritic cells. The receptor source for this set is a human donor in good health. Each CDR3 is given with its conserved first and last residue. The D gene is left open where the match is weak. Some rows have no size entry. The others give once, few or many, or a class for an expanded clone.

V: TRBV2; J: TRBJ2-2; D: TRBD1; size: .; CDR3: CASRYGTGGTGELFF; DNA: TGTGCCAGCAGATACGGGACAGGGGGCACCGGGGAGCTGTTTTTT
V: TRBV5-6; J: TRBJ1-1; D: .; size: .; CDR3: CASSTGQSGTEAFF; DNA: TGTGCCAGCAGCACCGGACAGTCGGGCACTGAAGCTTTCTTT
V: TRBV4-1; J: TRBJ2-7; D: .; size: .; CDR3: CASSQAGPLSYEQYF; DNA: TGCGCCAGCAGCCAAGCAGGTCCTCTCTCCTACGAGCAGTACTTC
V: TRBV6-1; J: TRBJ2-7; D: .; size: .; CDR3: CASRPGQDYEQYF; DNA: TGTGCCAGCAGACCGGGACAAGACTACGAGCAGTACTTC
V: TRBV11-2; J: TRBJ2-1; D: .; size: .; CDR3: CASSSYSGSSYNEQFF; DNA: TGTGCCAGCAGCTCCTATTCGGGGAGCTCCTACAATGAGCAGTTCTTC
V: TRBV19; J: TRBJ2-5; D: .; size: .; CDR3: CASSRIGETQYF; DNA: TGTGCCAGTAGTAGAATCGGAGAGACCCAGTACTTC
V: TRBV27; J: TRBJ2-2; D: TRBD1; size: .; CDR3: CASSRDRGDTGELFF; DNA: TGTGCCAGCAGTAGGGACAGGGGGGACACCGGGGAGCTGTTTTTT
V: TRBV6-1; J: TRBJ2-1; D: .; size: .; CDR3: CASSPHLRGYNEQFF; DNA: TGTGCCAGCAGCCCTCATTTAAGGGGGTACAATGAGCAGTTCTTC
V: TRBV19; J: TRBJ2-2; D: TRBD1; size: .; CDR3: CASSMRGRPPGELFF; DNA: TGTGCCAGTAGTATGAGGGGGCGCCCCCCCGGGGAGCTGTTTTTT
V: TRBV19; J: TRBJ2-3; D: .; size: .; CDR3: CASSPRLGTDTQYF; DNA: TGTGCCAGTAGTCCCCGACTAGGCACAGATACGCAGTATTTT
V: TRBV5-6; J: TRBJ1-2; D: .; size: few; CDR3: CASSSGPYGYTF; DNA: TGTGCCAGCAGCTCTGGCCCATATGGCTACACCTTC
V: TRBV2; J: TRBJ1-5; D: TRBD1; size: few; CDR3: CASSASRGNQPQHF; DNA: TGTGCCAGCAGTGCGAGCAGGGGGAATCAGCCCCAGCATTTT
V: TRBV7-3; J: TRBJ2-1; D: TRBD2; size: .; CDR3: CASSKTSGSNEQFF; DNA: TGTGCCAGCAGCAAAACTAGCGGATCAAATGAGCAGTTCTTC
V: TRBV15; J: TRBJ2-7; D: .; size: .; CDR3: CATSRDLVSAYEQYF; DNA: TGTGCCACCAGCAGAGATCTTGTTAGCGCCTACGAGCAGTACTTC
V: TRBV5-1; J: TRBJ2-7; D: .; size: once; CDR3: CASSLGQGLTEQYF; DNA: TGCGCCAGCAGCTTGGGGCAGGGTCTCACCGAGCAGTACTTC
V: TRBV6-5; J: TRBJ1-2; D: .; size: .; CDR3: CASSYVRGAANYGYTF; DNA: TGTGCCAGCAGTTACGTCCGGGGGGCCGCTAACTATGGCTACACCTTC
V: TRBV7-2; J: TRBJ2-3; D: TRBD1; size: .; CDR3: CASSLTGGSKINTDTQYF; DNA: TGTGCCAGCAGCTTGACAGGGGGCAGTAAAATTAACACAGATACGCAGTATTTT
V: TRBV19; J: TRBJ2-1; D: .; size: .; CDR3: CASSTDSSYNEQFF; DNA: TGTGCCAGTAGTACGGACAGCTCCTACAATGAGCAGTTCTTC
V: TRBV27; J: TRBJ1-2; D: TRBD1; size: .; CDR3: CASSSTGQGEDGYTF; DNA: TGTGCCAGCAGTTCAACCGGACAGGGTGAGGATGGCTACACCTTC
V: TRBV7-2; J: TRBJ2-3; D: TRBD1; size: .; CDR3: CASSLQPASQGARTDTQYF; DNA: TGTGCCAGCAGCTTACAACCCGCCTCTCAGGGGGCGCGGACAGATACGCAGTATTTT
V: TRBV7-2; J: TRBJ2-7; D: TRBD1; size: .; CDR3: CASSTGPGQVYEQYF; DNA: TGTGCCAGCAGCACTGGCCCGGGACAGGTCTACGAGCAGTACTTC
V: TRBV19; J: TRBJ1-2; D: .; size: .; CDR3: CASIPGQVGYGYTF; DNA: TGTGCCAGTATTCCGGGACAAGTTGGCTATGGCTACACCTTC
V: TRBV7-3; J: TRBJ2-2; D: .; size: medium-sized; CDR3: CASSRYNTGELFF; DNA: TGTGCCAGCAGCCGGTACAACACCGGGGAGCTGTTTTTT
V: TRBV18; J: TRBJ2-1; D: TRBD2; size: .; CDR3: CASSPRGGGDHNEQFF; DNA: TGTGCCAGCTCACCACGAGGCGGGGGGGATCACAATGAGCAGTTCTTC
V: TRBV5-4; J: TRBJ2-3; D: .; size: .; CDR3: CASSRQYTDTQYF; DNA: TGTGCCAGCAGCAGACAGTACACAGATACGCAGTATTTT
V: TRBV11-2; J: TRBJ1-1; D: .; size: .; CDR3: CASSLDPGPNTEAFF; DNA: TGTGCCAGCAGCTTAGATCCAGGGCCGAACACTGAAGCTTTCTTT
V: TRBV9; J: TRBJ2-1; D: .; size: .; CDR3: CASSVDLAGYNEQFF; DNA: TGTGCCAGCAGCGTAGACCTTGCGGGGTACAATGAGCAGTTCTTC
V: TRBV20-1; J: TRBJ2-5; D: .; size: .; CDR3: CSAKRGETQYF; DNA: TGCAGTGCTAAACGGGGGGAGACCCAGTACTTC
V: TRBV11-3; J: TRBJ2-6; D: .; size: .; CDR3: CASSLTGLGDVLTF; DNA: TGTGCCAGCAGCTTGACAGGACTGGGGGACGTCCTGACTTTC
V: TRBV2; J: TRBJ2-3; D: .; size: .; CDR3: CASSEAPPPGYTQYF; DNA: TGTGCCAGCAGTGAAGCGCCTCCCCCGGGATATACGCAGTATTTT
V: TRBV5-1; J: TRBJ2-2; D: TRBD1; size: .; CDR3: CASRDTGAVNTGELFF; DNA: TGCGCCAGCAGGGACACAGGGGCGGTAAACACCGGGGAGCTGTTTTTT
V: TRBV5-6; J: TRBJ2-5; D: .; size: few; CDR3: CASSFNSYQETQYF; DNA: TGTGCCAGCAGCTTTAATAGCTACCAAGAGACCCAGTACTTC
V: TRBV13; J: TRBJ1-2; D: TRBD1; size: .; CDR3: CASSSTSGTGSRGYTF; DNA: TGTGCCAGCAGCTCAACCTCCGGGACAGGGAGCCGGGGCTACACCTTC
V: TRBV19; J: TRBJ1-1; D: .; size: .; CDR3: CALRAGSDLMNTEAFF; DNA: TGTGCCCTCAGAGCAGGGTCCGACCTCATGAACACTGAAGCTTTCTTT
V: TRBV11-2; J: TRBJ2-5; D: TRBD2; size: .; CDR3: CASSLGAGGLLETQYF; DNA: TGTGCCAGCAGCTTAGGAGCGGGGGGGCTCCTCGAGACCCAGTACTTC
V: TRBV14; J: TRBJ1-2; D: .; size: once; CDR3: CASSQGQATNYGYTF; DNA: TGTGCCAGCAGCCAAGGACAGGCAACTAACTATGGCTACACCTTC
V: TRBV7-3; J: TRBJ2-1; D: .; size: few; CDR3: CASSFNGGARNEQFF; DNA: TGTGCCAGCAGCTTCAATGGGGGGGCGAGGAATGAGCAGTTCTTC
V: TRBV5-6; J: TRBJ1-1; D: .; size: few; CDR3: CASSLGRNTEAFF; DNA: TGTGCCAGCAGCTTGGGCAGGAACACTGAAGCTTTCTTT
V: TRBV6-6; J: TRBJ1-4; D: .; size: once; CDR3: CASSYGAAANEKLFF; DNA: TGTGCCAGCAGTTACGGGGCAGCCGCGAATGAAAAACTGTTTTTT
V: TRBV28; J: TRBJ2-7; D: TRBD1; size: .; CDR3: CASLRDSPYEQYF; DNA: TGTGCCAGCTTACGGGACAGCCCCTACGAGCAGTACTTC
V: TRBV10-3; J: TRBJ1-2; D: .; size: .; CDR3: CAISVEGAGGYTF; DNA: TGTGCCATCAGTGTAGAGGGCGCAGGTGGCTACACCTTC
V: TRBV28; J: TRBJ1-1; D: TRBD1; size: .; CDR3: CASSRQGATTEAFF; DNA: TGTGCCAGCAGCAGACAGGGGGCAACCACTGAAGCTTTCTTT
V: TRBV5-5; J: TRBJ2-3; D: .; size: .; CDR3: CASSLSSFPDTQYF; DNA: TGTGCCAGCAGCTTGTCGAGTTTCCCGGATACGCAGTATTTT
V: TRBV2; J: TRBJ2-7; D: TRBD2; size: .; CDR3: CASTYRAGGPYEQYF; DNA: TGTGCCAGCACCTACAGAGCGGGGGGGCCTTACGAGCAGTACTTC
V: TRBV7-2; J: TRBJ2-7; D: TRBD2; size: .; CDR3: CASSQGGSEQYF; DNA: TGTGCCAGCAGCCAGGGAGGGAGCGAGCAGTACTTC
V: TRBV5-5; J: TRBJ1-4; D: TRBD1; size: .; CDR3: CASRRWDRAGEKLFF; DNA: TGTGCCAGCAGACGGTGGGACAGGGCGGGTGAAAAACTGTTTTTT
V: TRBV6-1; J: TRBJ1-4; D: TRBD1; size: .; CDR3: CASSDQGVGRLNEKLFF; DNA: TGTGCCAGCAGTGATCAGGGGGTGGGGAGGCTTAATGAAAAACTGTTTTTT
V: TRBV5-1; J: TRBJ2-7; D: TRBD2; size: medium-sized; CDR3: CASSLASGYLYEQYF; DNA: TGCGCCAGCAGCTTGGCTAGCGGATACCTCTACGAGCAGTACTTC
V: TRBV27; J: TRBJ1-2; D: TRBD1; size: once; CDR3: CASSSGQGTVHTF; DNA: TGTGCCAGCAGTTCGGGACAGGGTACGGTCCACACCTTC
V: TRBV7-9; J: TRBJ1-3; D: .; size: .; CDR3: CASSLSSGAGNTIYF; DNA: TGTGCCAGCAGCTTAAGCTCCGGGGCTGGAAACACCATATATTTT
V: TRBV4-3; J: TRBJ1-1; D: .; size: few; CDR3: CASSPRQGWTEAFF; DNA: TGCGCCAGCAGCCCGCGGCAGGGTTGGACTGAAGCTTTCTTT
V: TRBV18; J: TRBJ2-7; D: .; size: .; CDR3: CASSLPGRAYEQYF; DNA: TGTGCCAGCTCACTCCCGGGCAGGGCCTACGAGCAGTACTTC